This T cell receptor (beta chain) was sequenced in a study of blood T cell repertoires in COVID-19. Assay used: immunoSEQ multiplex PCR; TCRdb lists only in-frame clones, some missing. The top ten clones hold about 1.7% of a sample with roughly 400,000 clones, nearly 90% of them seen once. Clinical histories supplied by participants themselves formed the basis of cohort assignment. The CDR3 length is 12 residues. The germline V and J ends were trimmed by 3 bases and 3 bases, with 6 bases remaining between them. Germline V lookup: CDR1 SGHRS, CDR2 YFSETQ. The chain links TRBV5-1 to TRBJ1-2; tentative D call: TRBD1 (5 bases). The TCR comes from a woman between 25 and 40 years old who had recovered from COVID-19. The material sequenced was PBMCs or T cells enriched from blood (not recorded which). The CDR3 loop is CASSWGDYGYTF. As DNA, the CDR3 is TGCGCCAGCAGCTGGGGGGACTATGGCTACACCTTC.